The 10 T cell receptor beta chains presented below share a single source sample, sequenced in a study of T cells in Graves' hyperthyroidism and ophthalmopathy (dated by TCRdb to the late 2010s). Libraries were prepared through multiplex PCR. Reads for this sample came from an Illumina HiSeq 2000. The TCR beta CDR3 regions were amplified from RNA transcripts. The TCR CDR3 was subjected to a first round of RT-PCR using the HTBI primer set and the Qiagen OneStep RT-PCR kit. TCRdb reworked the public reads: Q25 trimming with fastp, MiXCR clone assembly, productive beta chains retained. Every distinct CDR3 protein forms one entry, paired with its most common genes and DNA. Counted in this sample were hundreds of thousands of distinct CDR3 sequences; about 20% of them appeared once. 47% of the sample belongs to the ten largest clones. The sample consisted of blood. The receptors were sampled from a man aged 40-50 years with Graves' ophthalmopathy.

The rearrangement links TRBV20-1 to TRBJ2-1; D is ambiguous. The CDR3 extends over 14 amino acids. Germline loops: CDR1 DFQATT, CDR2 SNEGSKA (reference sequence). The V end was cut by 1 base, the J end by 1 base, with 8 bases between. The CDR3 region is CSARGLRSYNEQFF. The CDR3 DNA reads as TGCAGTGCTAGAGGACTGAGATCCTACAATGAGCAGTTCTTC.

The chain has TRBV6-2 or TRBV6-3 and TRBJ1-5; D ambiguous. The CDR3 covers 12 residues. Looked up from germline, CDR1 is MNHEY and CDR2 is SVGEGT. The V end was cut by 2 bases, the J end by 7 bases, with 6 bases between. The CDR3 nucleotides are TGTGCCAGCAGTTACCCGGGCCAGCCCCAGCATTTT. Translating gives CASSYPGQPQHF.

This rearrangement joins TRBV28 to TRBJ2-1; D gene unclear. This CDR3 has 15 residues. Trimming removed 2 bases at V and 7 bases at J, with 15 bases between. Germline-derived CDR1 and CDR2 are MDHEN and SYDVKM. CDR3 sequence reads: CASSLRLESGNEQFF. As DNA, the CDR3 is TGTGCCAGCAGTTTAAGATTAGAAAGTGGGAATGAGCAGTTCTTC.

This clonotype was observed at least ten times. V is TRBV2 and J is TRBJ2-3, with D unresolved. Trimming stripped 10 bases from V and 4 bases from J, with 9 bases between. CDR1 and CDR2 from the germline V gene are SNHLY and FYNNEI. The CDR3 runs to 11 residues. The CDR3, as DNA: TGTGCCACCAAACCCGCAGATACGCAGTATTTT. Encoded protein: CATKPADTQYF.

J is TRBJ2-7 and V is TRBV29-1; TRBD2 aligns across 13 bases. Germline V gives CDR1 SQVTM, CDR2 ANQGSEA. The CDR3 length is 16 residues. With V trimmed by 4 bases and J by 0 bases, 6 bases remained unmatched. The CDR3 is CSVAGLAGVPSYEQYF. The CDR3 region has the DNA TGCAGCGTTGCCGGACTAGCGGGAGTCCCCTCCTACGAGCAGTACTTC.

The rearrangement joins TRBV5-1 to TRBJ1-3, with TRBD1 as a possible D gene (5 bases). V lost 0 bases and J 8 bases, leaving 15 bases between the germline ends. The CDR3 runs 15 residues. In germline, CDR1 is SGHRS, CDR2 YFSETQ. The CDR3 protein is CASSLGGDVADTIYF. CDR3 nucleotides: TGCGCCAGCAGCTTGGGGGGGGACGTCGCCGACACCATATATTTT.

This clonotype has ten or more counts. The genes are TRBV2 and TRBJ1-5; no clear D gene. V lost 4 bases to trimming and J lost 6 bases, with 10 bases between them. Germline loops: CDR1 SNHLY, CDR2 FYNNEI. The CDR3 sequence is 13 residues long. CDR3 protein: CASSVRDPQPQHF. DNA of the CDR3: TGTGCCAGCAGTGTGAGGGATCCTCAGCCCCAGCATTTT.

This clonotype was seen repeatedly, ten times or more. V is TRBV5-1 and J is TRBJ2-7; D may be TRBD2 (6 bases). Germline values: CDR1 SGHRS, CDR2 YFSETQ. V lost 3 bases, J lost 5 bases, and 15 bases lay in between. The CDR3 runs to 14 residues. CDR3: CASSSGGPRNEQYF. CDR3 coding DNA: TGCGCCAGCAGCTCCGGAGGGCCCCGGAACGAGCAGTACTTC. Supplemented by reference TRBV5-1 and TRBJ2-7, the full variable domain reads KAGVTQTPRYLIKTRGQQVTLSCSPISGHRSVSWYQQTPGQGLQFLFEYFSETQRNKGNFPGRFSGRQFSNSRSEMNVSTLELGDSALYLCASSSGGPRNEQYFGPGTRLTVT.

The V call is TRBV7-2, the J call TRBJ2-7; the D gene could be TRBD1 or TRBD2 (5 bases each). The CDR3 totals 16 residues. Trimming took 5 bases from V and 4 from J, leaving 21 bases between them. Germline-derived CDR1 and CDR2 are SGHTA and FQGNSA. CDR3 bases: TGTGCCAGCAGCCTTAGTGGCCCTCGGGGCCTATACGAGCAGTACTTC. Amino acids: CASSLSGPRGLYEQYF.

Many counts were recorded for this clonotype. The rearrangement links TRBV3-1 to TRBJ1-2, with D possibly matching TRBD1 (5 bases). Per the germline V gene, CDR1 is LGHDT and CDR2 is YNNKEL (reference sequence). This CDR3 spans 15 amino acids. With 4 bases removed from V and 2 bases from J, the gap between germline ends came to 14 bases. CDR3 nucleotides: TGTGCCAGCAGCCCAGACGGGACGCCCAACTATGGCTACACCTTC. Its translation: CASSPDGTPNYGYTF.